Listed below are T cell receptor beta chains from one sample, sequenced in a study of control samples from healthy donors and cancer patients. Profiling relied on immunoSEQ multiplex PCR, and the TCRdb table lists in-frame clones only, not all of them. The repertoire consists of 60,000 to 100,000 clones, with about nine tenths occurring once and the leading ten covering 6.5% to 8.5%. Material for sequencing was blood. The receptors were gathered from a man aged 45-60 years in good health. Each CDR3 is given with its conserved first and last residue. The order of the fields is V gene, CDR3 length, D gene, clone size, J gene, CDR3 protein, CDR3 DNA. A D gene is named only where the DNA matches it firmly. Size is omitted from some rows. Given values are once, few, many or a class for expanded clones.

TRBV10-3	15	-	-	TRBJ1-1	CAISHTGGKNTEAFF	TGTGCCATCAGCCACACGGGGGGCAAGAACACTGAAGCTTTCTTT
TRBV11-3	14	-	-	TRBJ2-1	CASSLSLSYNEQFF	TGTGCCAGCAGCTTAAGTCTTTCTTACAATGAGCAGTTCTTC
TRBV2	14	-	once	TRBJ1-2	CASSEGDSTYGYTF	TGTGCCAGCAGTGAGGGAGACAGTACCTATGGCTACACCTTC
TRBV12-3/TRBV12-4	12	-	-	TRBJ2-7	CASSSGLYEQYF	TGTGCCAGCAGTAGCGGCCTATACGAGCAGTACTTC
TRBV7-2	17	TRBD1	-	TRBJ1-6	CASSLEGWGQGNSPLHF	TGTGCCAGCAGCTTAGAAGGATGGGGACAGGGGAATTCACCCCTCCACTTT
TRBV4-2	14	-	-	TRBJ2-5	CASSQGGPGETQYF	TGTGCCAGCAGCCAAGGGGGGCCAGGAGAGACCCAGTACTTC
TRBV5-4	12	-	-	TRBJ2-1	CASSSGGTTPFF	TGTGCCAGCAGCTCCGGGGGGACAACTCCGTTCTTC
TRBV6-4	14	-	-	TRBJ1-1	CASSDSSRGTEAFF	TGTGCCAGCAGTGACTCGAGTCGGGGAACTGAAGCTTTCTTT
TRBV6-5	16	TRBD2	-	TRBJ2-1	CASSYPRTSGGNEQFF	TGTGCCAGCAGTTACCCTAGGACTAGCGGGGGCAATGAGCAGTTCTTC
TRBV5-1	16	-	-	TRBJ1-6	CASSLDALGVNSPLHF	TGCGCCAGCAGCTTGGATGCCCTGGGGGTTAATTCACCCCTCCACTTT
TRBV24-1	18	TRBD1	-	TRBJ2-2	CATSPGTGVLRGTGELFF	TGTGCCACCAGCCCCGGGACAGGGGTCCTTCGTGGAACCGGGGAGCTGTTTTTT
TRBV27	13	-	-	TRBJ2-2	CASSLVGFGELFF	TGTGCCAGCAGTTTAGTGGGATTCGGGGAGCTGTTTTTT
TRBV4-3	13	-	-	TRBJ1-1	CASSQEIERGAFF	TGCGCCAGCAGCCAAGAAATCGAACGGGGAGCTTTCTTT
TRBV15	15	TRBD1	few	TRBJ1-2	CATSSPTGQRMGYTF	TGTGCCACCAGCAGCCCCACGGGACAGCGTATGGGCTACACCTTC
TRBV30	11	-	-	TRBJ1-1	CAWSNPAEAFF	TGTGCCTGGAGTAACCCAGCTGAAGCTTTCTTT
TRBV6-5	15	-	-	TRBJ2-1	CASDVRDQPYNEQFF	TGTGCCAGCGATGTCCGGGACCAACCGTACAATGAGCAGTTCTTC
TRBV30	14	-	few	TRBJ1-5	CAWTTGGEGQPQHF	TGTGCCTGGACCACCGGGGGGGAAGGGCAGCCCCAGCATTTT
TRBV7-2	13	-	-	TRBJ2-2	CASSQSFTGELFF	TGTGCCAGCAGCCAGAGTTTCACCGGGGAGCTGTTTTTT
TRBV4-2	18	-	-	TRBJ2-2	CASSQDLVSPTNTGELFF	TGTGCCAGCAGCCAAGATCTTGTGAGTCCCACGAACACCGGGGAGCTGTTTTTT
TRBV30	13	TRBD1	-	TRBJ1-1	CAFNRGFDTEAFF	TGTGCCTTTAACAGGGGGTTTGACACTGAAGCTTTCTTT
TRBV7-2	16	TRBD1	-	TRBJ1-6	CASSLGTGRLNSPLHF	TGTGCCAGCAGCTTGGGGACAGGGAGGTTAAATTCACCCCTCCACTTT
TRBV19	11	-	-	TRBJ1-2	CASSITDGYTF	TGTGCCAGTAGTATAACTGATGGCTACACCTTC
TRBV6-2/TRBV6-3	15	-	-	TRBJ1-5	CASSPRGEGNQPQHF	TGTGCCAGCAGTCCAAGGGGCGAAGGCAATCAGCCCCAGCATTTT
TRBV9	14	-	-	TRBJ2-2	CASSVARRAGELFF	TGTGCCAGCAGCGTAGCACGGCGGGCCGGGGAGCTGTTTTTT
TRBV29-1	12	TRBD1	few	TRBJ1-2	CSAAGTVYGYTF	TGCAGCGCCGCCGGGACAGTCTATGGCTACACCTTC
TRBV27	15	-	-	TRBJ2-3	CATTQRPRATDTQYF	TGTGCCACCACCCAAAGGCCCAGGGCCACAGATACGCAGTATTTT
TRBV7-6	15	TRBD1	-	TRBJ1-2	CASSPSGTGDYGYTF	TGTGCCAGCAGCCCATCCGGGACAGGAGACTATGGCTACACCTTC
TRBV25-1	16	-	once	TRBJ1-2	CASSDSDTPFIYGYTF	TGTGCCAGCAGTGATTCGGACACTCCCTTTATCTATGGCTACACCTTC
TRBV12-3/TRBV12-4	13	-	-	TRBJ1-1	CASRLLPGGEAFF	TGTGCCAGCAGGCTCCTCCCTGGGGGAGAAGCTTTCTTT
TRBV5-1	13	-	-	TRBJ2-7	CASSPRTQYEQYF	TGCGCCAGCAGCCCCCGGACACAATACGAGCAGTACTTC
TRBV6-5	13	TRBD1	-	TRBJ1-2	CASRLTGEHGYTF	TGTGCCAGCAGACTTACAGGGGAGCATGGCTACACCTTC
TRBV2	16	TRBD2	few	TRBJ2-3	CASSLLAGAFTDTQYF	TGTGCCAGCAGCCTCCTAGCGGGGGCCTTCACAGATACGCAGTATTTT
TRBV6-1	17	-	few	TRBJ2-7	CASSGAGQRRSGYEQYF	TGTGCCAGCAGTGGCGCCGGACAGCGGCGAAGTGGGTACGAGCAGTACTTC
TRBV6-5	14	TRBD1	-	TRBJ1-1	CASTRGQANTEAFF	TGTGCCAGCACACGGGGACAGGCGAACACTGAAGCTTTCTTT
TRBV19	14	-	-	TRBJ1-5	CASSIGQLNQPQHF	TGTGCCAGTAGTATAGGGCAGTTAAATCAGCCCCAGCATTTT
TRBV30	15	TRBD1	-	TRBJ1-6	CAWRQGGAPNSPLHF	TGTGCCTGGAGGCAAGGGGGCGCCCCCAATTCACCCCTCCACTTT
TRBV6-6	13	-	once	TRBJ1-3	CATVGAVGNTIYF	TGTGCCACCGTAGGGGCAGTGGGAAACACCATATATTTT
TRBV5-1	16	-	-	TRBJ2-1	CASSLDWGSSYNEQFF	TGCGCCAGCAGCTTGGATTGGGGTAGCTCCTACAATGAGCAGTTCTTC
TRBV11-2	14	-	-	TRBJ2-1	CASSLSPTSHEQFF	TGTGCCAGCAGCTTATCACCGACGAGCCATGAGCAGTTCTTC
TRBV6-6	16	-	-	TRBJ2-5	CASSIQDWRGPETQYF	TGTGCCAGCAGCATACAAGACTGGCGGGGCCCAGAGACCCAGTACTTC
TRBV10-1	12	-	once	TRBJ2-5	CASSEGGETQYF	TGCGCCAGCAGTGAGGGGGGAGAGACCCAGTACTTC
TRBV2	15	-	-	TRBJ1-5	CASSEGTAGGQPQHF	TGTGCCAGCAGTGAAGGGACGGCGGGGGGTCAGCCCCAGCATTTT
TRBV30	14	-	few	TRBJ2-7	CAWSSGSPTYEQYF	TGTGCCTGGAGTTCCGGGTCTCCCACCTACGAGCAGTACTTC
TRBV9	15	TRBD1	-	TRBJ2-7	CASSVASGGVYEQYF	TGTGCCAGCAGCGTAGCGTCAGGGGGCGTCTACGAGCAGTACTTC
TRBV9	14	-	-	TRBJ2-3	CATGTAASTDTQYF	TGTGCCACCGGAACGGCGGCGAGCACAGATACGCAGTATTTT
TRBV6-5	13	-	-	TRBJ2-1	CASSPEWNNEQFF	TGTGCCAGCAGTCCCGAGTGGAACAATGAGCAGTTCTTC
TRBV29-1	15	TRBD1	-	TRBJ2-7	CSVHLIGQGAHEQYF	TGCAGCGTTCATTTAATAGGGCAGGGGGCCCACGAGCAGTACTTC
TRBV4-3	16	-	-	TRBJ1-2	CASSQDTGALNYGYTF	TGCGCCAGCAGCCAAGATACCGGGGCGCTGAACTATGGCTACACCTTC
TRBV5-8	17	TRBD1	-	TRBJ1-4	CASSLTSTGDSNEKLFF	TGTGCCAGCAGCTTGACATCTACAGGGGACTCTAATGAAAAACTGTTTTTT
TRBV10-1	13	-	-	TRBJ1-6	CASSETANSPLHF	TGCGCCAGCAGTGAAACGGCAAATTCACCCCTCCACTTT
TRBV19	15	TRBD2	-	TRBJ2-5	CASSMIAGGGETQYF	TGTGCCAGTAGTATGATCGCCGGGGGGGGAGAGACCCAGTACTTC
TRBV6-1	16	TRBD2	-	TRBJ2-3	CASSGSAGGRTDTQYF	TGTGCCAGCAGTGGCTCAGCGGGGGGGCGCACAGATACGCAGTATTTT
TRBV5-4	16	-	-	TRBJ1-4	CASSATQGFASEKLFF	TGTGCCAGCAGCGCTACCCAGGGGTTCGCCTCCGAAAAACTGTTTTTT
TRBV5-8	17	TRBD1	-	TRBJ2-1	CASSRESGTGLKNEQFF	TGTGCCAGCAGCCGGGAGTCCGGGACAGGGCTAAAGAATGAGCAGTTCTTC
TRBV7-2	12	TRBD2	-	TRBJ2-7	CASGLAGREQYF	TGTGCCTCGGGACTAGCGGGGAGAGAGCAGTACTTC
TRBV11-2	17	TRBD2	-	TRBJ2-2	CASSLVAGGFGTGELFF	TGTGCCAGCAGCTTAGTAGCGGGGGGCTTTGGAACCGGGGAGCTGTTTTTT
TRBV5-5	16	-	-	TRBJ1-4	CASSLDWGNRNEKLFF	TGTGCCAGCAGCTTGGATTGGGGGAACCGTAATGAAAAACTGTTTTTT
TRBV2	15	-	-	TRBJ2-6	CASSSDLSGANVLTF	TGTGCCAGCAGTAGCGATCTCTCTGGGGCCAACGTCCTGACTTTC